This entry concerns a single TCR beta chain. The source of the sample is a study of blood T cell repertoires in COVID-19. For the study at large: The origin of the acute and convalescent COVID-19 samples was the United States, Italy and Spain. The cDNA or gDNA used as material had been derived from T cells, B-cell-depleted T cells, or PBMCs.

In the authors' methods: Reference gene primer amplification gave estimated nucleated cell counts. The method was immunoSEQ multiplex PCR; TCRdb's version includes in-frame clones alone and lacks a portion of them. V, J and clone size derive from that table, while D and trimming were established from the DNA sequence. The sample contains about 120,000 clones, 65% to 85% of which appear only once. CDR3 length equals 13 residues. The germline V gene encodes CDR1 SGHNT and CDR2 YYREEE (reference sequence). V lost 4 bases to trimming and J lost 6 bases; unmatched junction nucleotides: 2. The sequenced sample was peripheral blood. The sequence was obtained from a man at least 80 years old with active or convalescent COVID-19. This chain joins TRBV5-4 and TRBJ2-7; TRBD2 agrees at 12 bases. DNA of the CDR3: TGTGCCAGCAGCCGGGGACTAGCGGGCGAGCAGTACTTC. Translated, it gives CASSRGLAGEQYF.